This TCR beta chain was captured in a study of cytomegalovirus exposure and HLA in healthy donors. The CDR3 has 12 amino acids. Germline CDR1 and CDR2: SGHAT and FQNNGV. The V and J ends lost 3 bases and 5 bases respectively, with 7 bases between them. Vbeta (60) and Jbeta (13) primers were used in the PCR. Data came from immunoSEQ multiplex PCR; TCRdb stores just in-frame clones and leaves some out. This table holds tens of thousands of clones, nearly 80% found once. This TCR derives from a woman in her 40s in good health and CMV-seronegative. The J gene is TRBJ2-5, the V gene TRBV11-2, with D unresolved. The source material was PBMCs. This chain's CDR3 is CASSLNRETQYF. DNA for the CDR3: TGTGCCAGCAGCTTGAATCGGGAGACCCAGTACTTC.